The clone carrying this TCR beta chain has only one observation. The data derive from a study of blood T cell repertoires in COVID-19. Original processing notes: Estimation of nucleated cell counts relied on the amplification of reference gene primers. Only in-frame clones appear in the TCRdb table, and some are missing; sequencing was by immunoSEQ multiplex PCR. For V, J and clone size, that table is used; D and trimming come from the DNA. This repertoire shows approximately 180,000 clones, about 89% found once; its top ten account for 2.5%. CDR3 length: 15 residues. Germline V gives CDR1 MNHNS, CDR2 SASEGT. Trimming pared 0 bases from V and 8 bases from J, leaving 11 bases between.

This TCR was recovered from a man between 35 and 55 years old with active or convalescent COVID-19. The gene calls are TRBV6-1 and TRBJ1-6, with D hard to call. Input material: peripheral blood. The CDR3: CASSEAGRTDSPLHF. CDR3 bases: TGTGCCAGCAGTGAAGCGGGCAGAACAGATTCACCCCTCCACTTT.